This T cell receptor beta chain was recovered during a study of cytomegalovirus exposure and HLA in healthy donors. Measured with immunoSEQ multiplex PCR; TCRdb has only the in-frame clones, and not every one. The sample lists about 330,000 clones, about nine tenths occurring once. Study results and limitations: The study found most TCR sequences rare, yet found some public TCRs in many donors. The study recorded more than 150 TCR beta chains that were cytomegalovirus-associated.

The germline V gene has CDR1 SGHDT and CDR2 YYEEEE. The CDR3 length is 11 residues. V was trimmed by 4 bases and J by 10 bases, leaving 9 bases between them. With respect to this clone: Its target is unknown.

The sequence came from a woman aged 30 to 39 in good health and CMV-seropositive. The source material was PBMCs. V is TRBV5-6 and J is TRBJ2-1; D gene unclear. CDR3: CASSQSREQFF. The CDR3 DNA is TGTGCCAGCAGCCAATCTAGAGAGCAGTTCTTC. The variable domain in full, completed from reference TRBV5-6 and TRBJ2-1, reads DAGVTQSPTHLIKTRGQQVTLRCSPKSGHDTVSWYQQALGQGPQFIFQYYEEEERQRGNFPDRFSGHQFPNYSSELNVNALLLGDSALYLCASSQSREQFFGPGTRLTVL.